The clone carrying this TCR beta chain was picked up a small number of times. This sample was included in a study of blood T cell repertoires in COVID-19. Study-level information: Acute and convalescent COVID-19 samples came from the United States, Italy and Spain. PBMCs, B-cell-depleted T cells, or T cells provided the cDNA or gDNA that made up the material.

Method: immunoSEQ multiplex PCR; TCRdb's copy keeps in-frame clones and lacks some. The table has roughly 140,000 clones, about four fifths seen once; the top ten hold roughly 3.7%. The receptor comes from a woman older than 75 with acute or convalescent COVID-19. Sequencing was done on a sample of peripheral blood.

The CDR3 here is CASSQDLAGNNEKLFF. The CDR3 region has the DNA TGCGCCAGCAGCCAAGATTTGGCAGGGAATAATGAAAAACTGTTTTTT. The chain combines TRBV4-3 with TRBJ1-4; possibly TRBD1 for D (5 bases). Deletions cut 0 bases from V and 4 bases from J, with 12 bases between. The CDR3 covers 16 residues. CDR1 is LGHNA and CDR2 is YSLEER in the germline V gene.